This T cell receptor beta chain comes out of a study of read filtering for tumor transcriptome and immune sequencing. For the study at large: The cohort had more than 16 men and over eleven women aged about 47 to 80, mean about 68 years. TCR-mapped reads were about 4.05 to 10.27 million with IR-seq versus about 80 to 1273 with RNA-seq. Notes on the study in general: Single-read clonotypes: approximately 87% of IR-seq clonotypes (roughly 4% of reads), 60% to 75% of RNA-seq clonotypes (44.6% of reads).

Molecular barcoded adaptors covering alpha/delta and beta/gamma chains were used on about 390 ng RNA. Using its own MiXCR run on the reads, TCRdb lists one record per CDR3 protein. The table includes about 62,000 distinct CDR3 sequences, 15% to 20% detected once. This CDR3 spans 11 amino acids. Looked up from germline, CDR1 is GTSNPN and CDR2 is SVGIG (reference sequence). V lost 3 bases and J 3 bases, leaving 5 bases between the germline ends. On this clonotype itself: Its antigen is not identified. A much larger clone is a single base away; this may be a read error. This CDR3 fails to terminate in the conserved phenylalanine or tryptophan, so it likely reflects a read error.

The receptor comes from a donor at least 40 years old with multiple myeloma. The chain is built from TRBV30 and TRBJ2-5; no definite D call. Sequenced sample: a population of CD138-negative cells sorted from bone marrow. The CDR3 region is CAWSVKETQYL. The CDR3 bases are TGTGCCTGGAGCGTAAAAGAGACCCAGTACCTC.